This record concerns one T cell receptor beta chain sequence. This CDR3 has 14 residues. CDR1 and CDR2 (germline): MDHEN, SYDVKM. Unmatched junction bases numbered 1, after V lost 3 bases and J lost 1 base. TCRdb's copy holds only in-frame clones and misses some; the assay was immunoSEQ multiplex PCR. The table lists around 71,000 clones, more than 85% of them singletons. These data belong to a study of OX40 agonist ivuxolimab in advanced cancers. The receptor comes from an adult with an advanced solid tumor such as melanoma, head and neck, liver or kidney cancer. V is TRBV28 and J is TRBJ1-1; 8 bases match TRBD1. The specimen comprised CD4+ or CD8+ T cells sorted from blood, sampled in a trial of the OX40 agonist ivuxolimab. This CDR3 is CASSLTGANTEAFF. Written as DNA, the CDR3 is TGTGCCAGCAGTTTGACAGGGGCGAACACTGAAGCTTTCTTT. Full variable domain (rest looked up from reference TRBV28 and TRBJ1-1): DVKVTQSSRYLVKRTGEKVFLECVQDMDHENMFWYRQDPGLGLRLIYFSYDVKMKEKGDIPEGYSVSREKKERFSLILESASTNQTSMYLCASSLTGANTEAFFGQGTRLTVV.